This T cell receptor beta chain was profiled in a study of blood T cells in healthy people across ages. Study outcomes and limitations: Donors of long life had a larger count of naive CD4+ cells and greater diversity than aged donors. TCR beta diversity tracked closely with naive T cell percentage.

Donors each provided ten milliliters of peripheral blood. Total RNA was extracted at no less than 6 micrograms per sample. V lost 6 bases to trimming and J lost 5 bases, with 12 bases between them. Germline V CDR1 and CDR2: LGHDT, YNNKEL (reference sequence). The CDR3 runs 13 residues. PCR was performed a second time for about 7 to 12 cycles using a sample-barcoded 5' primer and a J-beta primer mix. A single record per CDR3 protein comes from TCRdb applying MiXCR to the 5' RACE reads. The data contain roughly 800,000 distinct CDR3 sequences, nearly 60% of them singletons. Comment on this clonotype: Its specificity is not known.

The chain employs TRBV3-1 and TRBJ2-3; possibly TRBD1 or TRBD2 for D (5 bases each). Specimen: blood. This clonotype was sampled from a man aged 30 to 45 in good health. The CDR3 reads CASSSDGGDTQYF. The CDR3 region has the DNA TGTGCCAGCAGTTCGGATGGGGGAGATACGCAGTATTTT.